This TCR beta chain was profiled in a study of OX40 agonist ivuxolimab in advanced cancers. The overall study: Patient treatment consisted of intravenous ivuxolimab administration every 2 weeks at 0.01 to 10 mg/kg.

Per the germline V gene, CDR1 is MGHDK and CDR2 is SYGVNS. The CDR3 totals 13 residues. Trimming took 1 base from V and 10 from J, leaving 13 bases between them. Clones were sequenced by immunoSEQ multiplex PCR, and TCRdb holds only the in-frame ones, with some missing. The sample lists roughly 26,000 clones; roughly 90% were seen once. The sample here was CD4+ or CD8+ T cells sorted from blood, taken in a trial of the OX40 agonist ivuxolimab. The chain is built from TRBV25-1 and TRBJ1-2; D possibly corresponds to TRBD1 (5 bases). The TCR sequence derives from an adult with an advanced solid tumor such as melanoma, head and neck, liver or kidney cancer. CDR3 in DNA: TGTGCCAGCAGTGAATTAGGGCCAGGGAACTACACCTTC. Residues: CASSELGPGNYTF.